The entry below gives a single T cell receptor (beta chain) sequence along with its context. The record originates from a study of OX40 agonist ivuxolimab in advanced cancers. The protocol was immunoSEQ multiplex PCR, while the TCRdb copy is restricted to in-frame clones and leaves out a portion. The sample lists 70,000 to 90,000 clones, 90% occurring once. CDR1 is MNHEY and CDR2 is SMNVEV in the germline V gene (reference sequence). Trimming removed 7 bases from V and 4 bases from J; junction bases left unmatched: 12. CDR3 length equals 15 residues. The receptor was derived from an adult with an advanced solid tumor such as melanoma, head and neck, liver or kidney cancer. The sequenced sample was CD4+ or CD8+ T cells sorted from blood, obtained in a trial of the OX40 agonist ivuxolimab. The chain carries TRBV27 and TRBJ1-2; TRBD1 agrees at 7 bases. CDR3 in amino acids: CASTLTGRSGYGYTF. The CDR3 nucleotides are TGTGCCAGCACCTTGACAGGGAGGTCGGGCTATGGCTACACCTTC.